The sample holds a few counts of the clone carrying this TCR beta chain. The antigen remains undetermined. One end of the junction does not line up with germline, which may come from a read error. The CDR3 loop spans 13 amino acids. The germline gives CDR1 SEHNR, CDR2 FQNEAQ (reference sequence). As for treatment: oral pan-JAK inhibitor, 5-10 mg twice daily. This sample was taken from a study of CD8+ T cells in alopecia areata. Study context: It was 6 to 18 months of tofacitinib, and then there were 6 months off drug.

Following extraction, RNA underwent reverse transcription to cDNA, which served as the sequencing template. Clones were sequenced by immunoSEQ multiplex PCR, and TCRdb holds only the in-frame ones, with some missing. The data hold about 150,000 clones, with roughly two thirds observed a single time. Study-wide points: On tofacitinib, scalp and blood still held many of the expanded lesional clones.

The clonotype was recovered from a human donor with alopecia areata. V is TRBV7-9 and J is TRBJ2-3; tentative D call: TRBD2 (5 bases). This specimen consisted of CD4+ T cells sorted from blood, obtained at week 4, from a patient treated with tofacitinib. The DNA of the CDR3 is TGTGCCAGCAGCTTGGCCCGGACTCTCATCAGAGATTTT. Protein: CASSLARTLIRDF.